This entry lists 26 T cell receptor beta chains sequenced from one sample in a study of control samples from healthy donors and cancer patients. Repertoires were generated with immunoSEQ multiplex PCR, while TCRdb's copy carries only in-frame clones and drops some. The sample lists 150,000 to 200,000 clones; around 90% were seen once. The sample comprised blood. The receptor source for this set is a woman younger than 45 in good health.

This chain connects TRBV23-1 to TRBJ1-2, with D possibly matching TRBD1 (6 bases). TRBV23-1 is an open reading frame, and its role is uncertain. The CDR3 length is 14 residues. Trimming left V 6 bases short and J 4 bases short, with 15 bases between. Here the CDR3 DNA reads TGCGCCAGCAGAACGTCGACAGGACCCTATGGCTACACCTTC. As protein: CASRTSTGPYGYTF.

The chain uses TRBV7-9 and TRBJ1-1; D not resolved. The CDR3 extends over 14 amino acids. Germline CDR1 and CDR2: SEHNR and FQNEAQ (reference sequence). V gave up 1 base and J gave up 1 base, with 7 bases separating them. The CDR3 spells CASSLEGSNTEAFF. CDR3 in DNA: TGTGCCAGCAGCTTAGAAGGGTCGAACACTGAAGCTTTCTTT.

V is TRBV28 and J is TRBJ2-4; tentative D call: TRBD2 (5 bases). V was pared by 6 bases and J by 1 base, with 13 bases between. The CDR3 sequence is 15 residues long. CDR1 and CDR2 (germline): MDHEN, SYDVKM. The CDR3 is CASSPRDGAKNIQYF. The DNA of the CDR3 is TGTGCCAGCAGCCCCCGGGATGGGGCCAAAAACATTCAGTACTTC. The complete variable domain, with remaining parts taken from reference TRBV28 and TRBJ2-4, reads DVKVTQSSRYLVKRTGEKVFLECVQDMDHENMFWYRQDPGLGLRLIYFSYDVKMKEKGDIPEGYSVSREKKERFSLILESASTNQTSMYLCASSPRDGAKNIQYFGAGTRLSVL.

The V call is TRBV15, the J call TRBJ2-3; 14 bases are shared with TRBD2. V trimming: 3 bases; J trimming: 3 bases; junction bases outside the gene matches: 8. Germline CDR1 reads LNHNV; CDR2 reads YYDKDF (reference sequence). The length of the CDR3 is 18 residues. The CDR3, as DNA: TGTGCCACCAGCAGGACTAGCGGGAGGGCCCGGATGACAGATACGCAGTATTTT. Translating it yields CATSRTSGRARMTDTQYF.

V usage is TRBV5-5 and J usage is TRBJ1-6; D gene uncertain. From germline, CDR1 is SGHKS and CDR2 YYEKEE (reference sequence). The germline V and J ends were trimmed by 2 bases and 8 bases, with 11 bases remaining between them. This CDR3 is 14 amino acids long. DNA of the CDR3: TGTGCCAGCAGCTTAGAAAGGGCCCATTCACCCCTCCACTTT. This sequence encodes CASSLERAHSPLHF.

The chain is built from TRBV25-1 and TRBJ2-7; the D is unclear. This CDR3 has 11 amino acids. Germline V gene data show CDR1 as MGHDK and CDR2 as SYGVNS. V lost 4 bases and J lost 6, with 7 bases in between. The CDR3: CASSAKAEQYF. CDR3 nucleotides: TGTGCCAGCAGTGCTAAGGCCGAGCAGTACTTC.

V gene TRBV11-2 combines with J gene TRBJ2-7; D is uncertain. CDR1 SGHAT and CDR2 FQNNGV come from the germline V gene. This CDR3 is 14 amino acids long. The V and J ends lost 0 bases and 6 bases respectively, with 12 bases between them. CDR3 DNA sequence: TGTGCCAGCAGCTTAGATTCTTTGGGTGGCGAGCAGTACTTC. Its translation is CASSLDSLGGEQYF.

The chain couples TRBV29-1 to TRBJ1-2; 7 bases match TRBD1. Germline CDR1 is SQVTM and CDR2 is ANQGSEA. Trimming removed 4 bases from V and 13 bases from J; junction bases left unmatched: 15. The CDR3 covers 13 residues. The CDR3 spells CSVGGTATYIGTF. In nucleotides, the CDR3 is TGCAGCGTTGGAGGGACAGCGACCTATATTGGCACCTTC.

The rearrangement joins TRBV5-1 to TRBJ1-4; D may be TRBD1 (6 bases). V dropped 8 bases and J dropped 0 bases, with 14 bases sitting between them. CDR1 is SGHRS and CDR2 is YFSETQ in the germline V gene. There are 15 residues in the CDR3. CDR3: CASKRTDTTNEKLFF. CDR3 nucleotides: TGCGCCAGTAAACGGACAGATACAACTAATGAAAAACTGTTTTTT.

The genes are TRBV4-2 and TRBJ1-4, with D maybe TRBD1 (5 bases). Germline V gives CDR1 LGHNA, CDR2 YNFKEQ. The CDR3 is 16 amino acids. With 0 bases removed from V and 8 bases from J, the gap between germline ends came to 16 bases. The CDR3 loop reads CASSQDPGPRLEKLFF. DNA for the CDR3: TGTGCCAGCAGCCAAGATCCGGGACCTAGGCTCGAAAAACTGTTTTTT.

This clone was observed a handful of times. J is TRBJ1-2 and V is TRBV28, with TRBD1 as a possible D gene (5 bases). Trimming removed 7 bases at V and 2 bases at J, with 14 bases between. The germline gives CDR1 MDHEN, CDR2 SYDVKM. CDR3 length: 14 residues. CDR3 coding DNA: TGTGCCAGCACAATCCCGGGGGGGAACTATGGCTACACCTTC. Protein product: CASTIPGGNYGYTF.

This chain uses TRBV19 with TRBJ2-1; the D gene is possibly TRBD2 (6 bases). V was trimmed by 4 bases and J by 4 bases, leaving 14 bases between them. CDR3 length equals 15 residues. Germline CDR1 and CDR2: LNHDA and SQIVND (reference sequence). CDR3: CASSSSGVSYNEQFF. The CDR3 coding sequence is TGTGCCAGTAGTAGTAGCGGAGTATCTTACAATGAGCAGTTCTTC. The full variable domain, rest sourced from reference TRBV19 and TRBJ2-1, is DGGITQSPKYLFRKEGQNVTLSCEQNLNHDAMYWYRQDPGQGLRLIYYSQIVNDFQKGDIAEGYSVSREKKESFPLTVTSAQKNPTAFYLCASSSSGVSYNEQFFGPGTRLTVL.

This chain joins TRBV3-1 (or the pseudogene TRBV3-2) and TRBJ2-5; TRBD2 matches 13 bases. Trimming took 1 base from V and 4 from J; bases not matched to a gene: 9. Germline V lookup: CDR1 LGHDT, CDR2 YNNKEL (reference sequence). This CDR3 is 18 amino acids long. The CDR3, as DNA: TGTGCCAGCAGCCAAGTACTAGCGGGAGGGCCGGCCGCAGAGACCCAGTACTTC. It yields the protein CASSQVLAGGPAAETQYF.

CDR3 nucleotide sequence: TGTGCCAGCAGTGAATCCCCACGGATCTCTGGGGCCAACGTCCTGACTTTC. It yields the protein CASSESPRISGANVLTF. The chain has TRBV6-1 and TRBJ2-6; D unresolved. Trimming left V 2 bases short and J 0 bases short, with 11 bases between. Germline CDR1 is MNHNS and CDR2 is SASEGT. This CDR3 contains 17 residues.

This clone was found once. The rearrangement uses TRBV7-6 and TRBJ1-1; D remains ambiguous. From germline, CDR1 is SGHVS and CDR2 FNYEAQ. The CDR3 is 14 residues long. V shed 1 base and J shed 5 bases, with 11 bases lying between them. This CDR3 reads CASSLEGQSTEAFF. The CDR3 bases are TGTGCCAGCAGCTTAGAGGGCCAATCTACTGAAGCTTTCTTT.

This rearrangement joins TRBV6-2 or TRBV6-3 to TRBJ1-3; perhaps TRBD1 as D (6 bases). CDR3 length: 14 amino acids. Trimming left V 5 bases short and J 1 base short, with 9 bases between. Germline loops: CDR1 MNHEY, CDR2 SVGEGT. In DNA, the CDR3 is TGTGCCAGCAGTGACACAGGGTCTGGAAACACCATATATTTT. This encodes CASSDTGSGNTIYF.

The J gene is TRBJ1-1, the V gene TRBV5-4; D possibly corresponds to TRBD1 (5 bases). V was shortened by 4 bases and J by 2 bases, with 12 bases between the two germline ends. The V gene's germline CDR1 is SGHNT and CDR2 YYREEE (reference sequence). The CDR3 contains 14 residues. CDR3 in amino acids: CASSRGGDNTEAFF. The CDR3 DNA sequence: TGTGCCAGCAGCCGCGGGGGGGATAACACTGAAGCTTTCTTT.

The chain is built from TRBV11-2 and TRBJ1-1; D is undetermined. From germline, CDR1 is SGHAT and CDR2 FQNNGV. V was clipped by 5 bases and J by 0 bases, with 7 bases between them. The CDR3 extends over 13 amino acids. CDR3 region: CASSTAMNTEAFF. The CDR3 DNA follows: TGTGCCAGCAGCACTGCAATGAACACTGAAGCTTTCTTT. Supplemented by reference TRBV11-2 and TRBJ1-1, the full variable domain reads EAGVAQSPRYKIIEKRQSVAFWCNPISGHATLYWYQQILGQGPKLLIQFQNNGVVDDSQLPKDRFSAERLKGVDSTLKIQPAKLEDSAVYLCASSTAMNTEAFFGQGTRLTVV.

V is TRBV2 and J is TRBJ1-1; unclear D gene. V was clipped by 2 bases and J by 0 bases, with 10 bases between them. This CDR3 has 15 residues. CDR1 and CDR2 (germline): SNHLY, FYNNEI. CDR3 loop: CASSEQAGMNTEAFF. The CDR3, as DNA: TGTGCCAGCAGTGAACAGGCAGGTATGAACACTGAAGCTTTCTTT.

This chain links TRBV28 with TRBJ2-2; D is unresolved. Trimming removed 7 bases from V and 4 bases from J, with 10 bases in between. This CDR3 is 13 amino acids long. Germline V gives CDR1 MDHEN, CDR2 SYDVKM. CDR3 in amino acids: CASTREATGELFF. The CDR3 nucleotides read TGTGCCAGCACCCGTGAAGCCACCGGGGAGCTGTTTTTT.

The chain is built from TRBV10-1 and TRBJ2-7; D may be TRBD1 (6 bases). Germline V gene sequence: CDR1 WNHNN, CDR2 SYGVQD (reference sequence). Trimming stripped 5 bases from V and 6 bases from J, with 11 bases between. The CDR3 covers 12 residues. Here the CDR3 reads CASSSGVGEQYV. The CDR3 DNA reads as TGCGCCAGCAGTTCAGGGGTCGGCGAGCAGTACGTC.

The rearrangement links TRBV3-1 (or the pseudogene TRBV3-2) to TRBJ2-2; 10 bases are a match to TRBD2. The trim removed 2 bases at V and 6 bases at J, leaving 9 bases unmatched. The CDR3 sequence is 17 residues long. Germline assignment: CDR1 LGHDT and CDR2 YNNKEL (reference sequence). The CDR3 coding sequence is TGTGCCAGCAGCCAAATCAGCGGGAGGGGGTTGGCCGGGGAGCTGTTTTTT. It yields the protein CASSQISGRGLAGELFF.

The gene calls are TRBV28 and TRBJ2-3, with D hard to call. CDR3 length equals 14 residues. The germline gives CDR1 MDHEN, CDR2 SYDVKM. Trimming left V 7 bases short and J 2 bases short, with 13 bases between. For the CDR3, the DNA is TGTGCCAGCATGTATCAGCTTGACACAGATACGCAGTATTTT. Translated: CASMYQLDTDTQYF.

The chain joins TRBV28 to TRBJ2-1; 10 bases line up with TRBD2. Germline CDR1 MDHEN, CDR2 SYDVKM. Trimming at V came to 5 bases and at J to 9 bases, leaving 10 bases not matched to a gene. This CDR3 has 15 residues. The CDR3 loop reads CASSGLAGGWGEQFF. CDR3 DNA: TGTGCCAGCAGTGGGTTAGCGGGAGGTTGGGGTGAGCAGTTCTTC.

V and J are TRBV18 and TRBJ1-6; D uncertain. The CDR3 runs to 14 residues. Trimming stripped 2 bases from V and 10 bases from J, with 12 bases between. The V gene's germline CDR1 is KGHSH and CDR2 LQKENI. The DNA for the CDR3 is TGTGCCAGCTCACCAACATTCGGGGAATCACCCCTCCACTTT. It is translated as CASSPTFGESPLHF.

The DNA for the CDR3 is TGCGCCAGCAGCCCCGGACAGGGGTACTATGGCTACACCTTC. Its protein product is CASSPGQGYYGYTF. The chain links TRBV5-1 to TRBJ1-2, with TRBD1 identical over 9 bases. In germline, CDR1 is SGHRS, CDR2 YFSETQ. J lost 3 bases, V lost 4 bases, and 4 bases had no gene match. This CDR3 comprises 14 residues.